These 18 T cell receptor beta chains originate from one sample sequenced in a study of blood T cell repertoires in COVID-19. Clones were read by immunoSEQ multiplex PCR, and TCRdb kept only the in-frame ones, dropping some. Counted here are 350,000 to 550,000 clones, approximately 90% occurring once; the ten biggest clones make up 4% to 4.5%. The sequenced material came from peripheral blood. The receptor source for this set is a woman in her 30s with acute or convalescent COVID-19.

The J gene is TRBJ2-2, the V gene TRBV7-3, with D perhaps TRBD1 (6 bases). The CDR3 is 13 residues long. Trimming stripped 2 bases from V and 8 bases from J, with 9 bases between. From germline, CDR1 is SGHTA and CDR2 FQGTGA. CDR3 region: CASSLGGEGELFF. CDR3 in DNA: TGTGCCAGCAGCTTAGGGGGCGAAGGGGAGCTGTTTTTT.

The chain has TRBV20-1 and TRBJ1-6; 7 bases line up with TRBD1. This CDR3 has 14 amino acids. Trimming at V came to 3 bases and at J to 9 bases, leaving 8 bases not matched to a gene. CDR1 is DFQATT and CDR2 is SNEGSKA in the germline V gene (reference sequence). The CDR3 DNA follows: TGCAGTGCTAGTAGGGGCAGGGGGAGTTCACCCCTCCACTTT. Protein product: CSASRGRGSSPLHF.

CDR3 in DNA: TGCAGCGTTGTGAAGCGGGGGCCAACAGATACGCAGTATTTT. Protein sequence: CSVVKRGPTDTQYF. The chain uses TRBV29-1 and TRBJ2-3; 8 nucleotides align to TRBD2. The CDR3 contains 14 residues. The V and J ends lost 4 bases and 3 bases, in that order; junction bases with no gene match: 6. The V gene's germline CDR1 is SQVTM and CDR2 ANQGSEA.

This chain connects TRBV2 to TRBJ2-7, with D possibly matching TRBD1 (6 bases). Germline lookup yields CDR1 SNHLY and CDR2 FYNNEI. V was clipped by 6 bases and J by 3 bases, with 12 bases between them. CDR3 length: 13 amino acids. CDR3 sequence: CASRPDSVYEQYF. In DNA, the CDR3 is TGTGCCAGCAGGCCGGACAGTGTCTACGAGCAGTACTTC.

The V call is TRBV7-9, the J call TRBJ2-2; D remains ambiguous. This CDR3 region has 15 residues. Between the trimmed V and J ends, which lost 3 bases and 0 bases, there was a span of 8 bases. Germline V gene lookup returns CDR1 SEHNR and CDR2 FQNEAQ (reference sequence). The CDR3 reads CASSFHGPNTGELFF. CDR3 DNA: TGTGCCAGCAGCTTTCATGGGCCGAACACCGGGGAGCTGTTTTTT.

V and J are TRBV5-1 and TRBJ1-6; 7 nucleotides align to TRBD1. The germline CDR1 and CDR2 sequences are SGHRS and YFSETQ. The CDR3 sequence is 14 residues long. V shed 4 bases and J 10 bases; nucleotides not matched to a gene: 8. Here the CDR3 reads CASSARDSVSPLHF. In nucleotides, the CDR3 is TGCGCCAGCAGCGCCCGGGACAGCGTATCACCCCTCCACTTT.

The chain recombines TRBV28 with TRBJ1-2; the match to TRBD1 covers 10 bases. The CDR3 length is 15 residues. The trim removed 6 bases at V and 0 bases at J, leaving 4 bases unmatched. Germline V gene lookup returns CDR1 MDHEN and CDR2 SYDVKM. This chain's CDR3 is CASRVTGGPNYGYTF. The CDR3 DNA sequence: TGTGCCAGCAGGGTGACAGGGGGCCCTAACTATGGCTACACCTTC.

The V gene is TRBV5-5, the J gene TRBJ2-2, with TRBD1 matching over 8 bases. Germline V gene lookup returns CDR1 SGHKS and CDR2 YYEKEE (reference sequence). The CDR3 consists of 17 residues. J gave up 5 bases and V 2 bases, and 11 bases lay outside the gene matches. CDR3 in DNA: TGTGCCAGCAGCTTTGAGGCAGGGGGCGCGCGGACCGGGGAGCTGTTTTTT. It is translated as CASSFEAGGARTGELFF.

This clone was picked up one time. The chain combines TRBV4-1 with TRBJ2-1; 12 bases match TRBD1. Trimming took 4 bases from V and 7 from J; bases not matched to a gene: 11. The length of the CDR3 is 17 residues. Germline V gives CDR1 MGHRA, CDR2 YSYEKL. Here the CDR3 reads CASSRREGQGAWNEQFF. CDR3 nucleotide sequence: TGCGCCAGCAGCCGCAGGGAGGGACAGGGGGCTTGGAATGAGCAGTTCTTC.

The rearrangement links TRBV15 to TRBJ2-5; the D gene is possibly TRBD2 (6 bases). In germline, CDR1 is LNHNV, CDR2 YYDKDF (reference sequence). This CDR3 has 19 residues. Trimming took off 0 bases at V and 3 bases at J, with 23 bases between the two ends. Here the CDR3 reads CATSRDLMGRTIKKETQYF. The DNA for the CDR3 is TGTGCCACCAGCAGAGATTTGATGGGCAGGACTATTAAAAAAGAGACCCAGTACTTC.

This chain connects TRBV30 to TRBJ1-1; the D gene is possibly TRBD1 (6 bases). This CDR3 is built from 13 residues. Germline V gives CDR1 GTSNPN, CDR2 SVGIG (reference sequence). Trimming shortened V by 4 bases and J by 9 bases, and 18 bases separated the two germline ends. This chain's CDR3 is CAWTQQGYYQAFF. In nucleotides, the CDR3 is TGTGCCTGGACTCAACAGGGTTACTATCAAGCTTTCTTT.

V usage is TRBV29-1 and J usage is TRBJ1-1; no definite D call. The CDR3 covers 13 residues. Germline CDR1 reads SQVTM; CDR2 reads ANQGSEA. Trimming pared 4 bases from V and 2 bases from J, leaving 11 bases between. The CDR3 DNA sequence: TGCAGCGTTGGAACTAGGATAAACACTGAAGCTTTCTTT. This sequence encodes CSVGTRINTEAFF.

The J gene is TRBJ2-7, the V gene TRBV6-5; D perhaps matches TRBD1 (5 bases). The V end lost 2 bases, the J end lost 3 bases, and 11 bases lay between the germline ends. Germline-derived CDR1 and CDR2 are MNHEY and SVGAGI. The CDR3 extends over 14 amino acids. The CDR3 sequence: CASSYGQGSYEQYF. CDR3 in DNA: TGTGCCAGCAGTTACGGCCAGGGTAGCTACGAGCAGTACTTC.

This chain connects TRBV11-3 to TRBJ2-1; 12 bases are a match to TRBD1. The CDR3 contains 18 residues. V was pared by 1 base and J by 6 bases, with 10 bases of the junction left unmatched. CDR1 is SGHNT and CDR2 is YENEEA in the germline V gene. The CDR3 DNA is TGTGCCAGCAGCTTAGGGGTGGTTGGGACAGGGGGCCCCAATGAGCAGTTCTTC. It specifies CASSLGVVGTGGPNEQFF.

This rearrangement joins TRBV30 to TRBJ1-1, with 7 bases fitting TRBD1. CDR3 length equals 17 residues. Germline CDR1 and CDR2: GTSNPN and SVGIG (reference sequence). J gave up 5 bases and V 2 bases, and 17 bases lay outside the gene matches. The CDR3 loop is CAWSLGWTGERITEAFF. The DNA of the CDR3 is TGTGCCTGGAGTCTTGGTTGGACAGGTGAGCGGATAACTGAAGCTTTCTTT.

The V call is TRBV30, the J call TRBJ2-7; 7 positions agree with TRBD1. Germline loops: CDR1 GTSNPN, CDR2 SVGIG (reference sequence). The V segment lost 7 bases and the J segment 6 bases; nucleotides outside the gene matches: 18. There are 15 residues in the CDR3. CDR3 protein: CASGDSGTARREQYF. The CDR3 region has the DNA TGTGCCTCCGGCGATTCAGGGACAGCTCGGCGCGAGCAGTACTTC. The entire variable domain, with the rest obtained from reference TRBV30 and TRBJ2-7, is as follows: SQTIHQWPATLVQPVGSPLSLECTVEGTSNPNLYWYRQAAGRGLQLLFYSVGIGQISSEVPQNLSASRPQDRQFILSSKKLLLSDSGFYLCASGDSGTARREQYFGPGTRLTVT.

V gene TRBV6-4 combines with J gene TRBJ1-4, with D hard to call. The CDR3 is 14 residues long. V lost 7 bases and J 8 bases, leaving 17 bases between the germline ends. CDR1 is MRHNA, CDR2 SNTAGT, per germline. This chain's CDR3 is CASTLPVPREKLFF. CDR3 in DNA: TGTGCCAGCACCCTACCAGTCCCGAGGGAAAAACTGTTTTTT.

The gene calls are TRBV5-1 and TRBJ2-7; TRBD2 is a possible D gene (6 bases). The CDR3 extends over 14 amino acids. Trimming pared 4 bases from V and 5 bases from J, leaving 16 bases between. The germline gives CDR1 SGHRS, CDR2 YFSETQ. The CDR3 loop is CASSPEGPPDEQYF. The CDR3 coding sequence is TGCGCCAGCAGCCCGGAGGGCCCTCCGGACGAGCAGTACTTC.